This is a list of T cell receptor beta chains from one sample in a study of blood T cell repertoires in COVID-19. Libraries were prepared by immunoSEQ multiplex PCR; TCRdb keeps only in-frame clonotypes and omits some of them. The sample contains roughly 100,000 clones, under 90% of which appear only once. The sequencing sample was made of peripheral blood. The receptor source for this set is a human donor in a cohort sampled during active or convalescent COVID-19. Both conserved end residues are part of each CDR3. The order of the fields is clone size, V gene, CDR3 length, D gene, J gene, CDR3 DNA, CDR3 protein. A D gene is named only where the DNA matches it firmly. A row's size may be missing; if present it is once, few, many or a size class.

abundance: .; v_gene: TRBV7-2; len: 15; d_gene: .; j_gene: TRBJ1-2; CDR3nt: TGTGCCAGCAGCTTAGAGACTGAGCTCGTAGGTGGCTACACCTTC; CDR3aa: CASSLETELVGGYTF
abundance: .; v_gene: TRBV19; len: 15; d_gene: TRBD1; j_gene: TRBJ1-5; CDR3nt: TGTGCCAGTAGTATAGGGGGACAGGGGCCCCAGCCCCAGCATTTT; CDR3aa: CASSIGGQGPQPQHF
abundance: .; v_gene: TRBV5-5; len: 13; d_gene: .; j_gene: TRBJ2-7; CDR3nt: TGTGCCAGCAGCTTACAGGTTCGGTACGAGCAGTACTTC; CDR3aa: CASSLQVRYEQYF
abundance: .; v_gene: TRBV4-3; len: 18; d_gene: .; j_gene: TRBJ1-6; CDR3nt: TGCGCCAGCAGCCAAGGCACTTCCGGTGGGGGGGGAAATTCACCCCTCCACTTT; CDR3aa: CASSQGTSGGGGNSPLHF
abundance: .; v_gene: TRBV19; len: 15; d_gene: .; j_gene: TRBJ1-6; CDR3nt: TGTGCCAGTAGTATTCGGTACGACAGTTCCTCACCCCTCCACTTT; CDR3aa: CASSIRYDSSSPLHF
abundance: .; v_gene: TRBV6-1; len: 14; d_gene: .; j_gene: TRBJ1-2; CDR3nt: TGTGCCAGCAGTGAATATGGCCTCTCGTCGGGCTACACCTTC; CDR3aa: CASSEYGLSSGYTF
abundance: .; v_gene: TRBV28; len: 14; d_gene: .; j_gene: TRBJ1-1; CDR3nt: TGTGCCAGCAGTTTAGGGAGGGCCAACACTGAAGCTTTCTTT; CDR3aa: CASSLGRANTEAFF
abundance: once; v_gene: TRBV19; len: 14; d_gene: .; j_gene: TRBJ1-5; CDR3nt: TGTGCCAGTAGTCGAGACTGGAACAATCAGCCCCAGCATTTT; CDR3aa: CASSRDWNNQPQHF
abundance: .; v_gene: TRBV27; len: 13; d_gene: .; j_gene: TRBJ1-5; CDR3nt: TGTGCCAGCAGTTTACGGGATAATCAGCCCCAGCATTTT; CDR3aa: CASSLRDNQPQHF
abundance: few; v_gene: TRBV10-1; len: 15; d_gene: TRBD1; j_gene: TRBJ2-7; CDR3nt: TGCGCCAGCAGTGATGGGGGCAGGGGGAAACGCGAGCAGTACTTC; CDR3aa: CASSDGGRGKREQYF